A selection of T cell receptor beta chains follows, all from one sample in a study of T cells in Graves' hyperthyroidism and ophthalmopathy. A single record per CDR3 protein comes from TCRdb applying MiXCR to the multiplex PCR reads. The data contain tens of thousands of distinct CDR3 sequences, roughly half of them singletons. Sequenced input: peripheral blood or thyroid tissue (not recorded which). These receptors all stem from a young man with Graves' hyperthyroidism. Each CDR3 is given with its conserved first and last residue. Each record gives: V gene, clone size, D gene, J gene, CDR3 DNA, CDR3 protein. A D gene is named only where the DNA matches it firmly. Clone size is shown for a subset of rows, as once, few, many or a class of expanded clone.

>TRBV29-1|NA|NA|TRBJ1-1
TGCAGCGTTGGACCGCTTGAAGCTTTCTTT
CSVGPLEAFF
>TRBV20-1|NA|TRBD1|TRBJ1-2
TGCAGTTATGGACAGGGGGCAACTGGCTACACCTTC
CSYGQGATGYTF
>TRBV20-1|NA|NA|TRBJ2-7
TGCAGCGGGACGGGCGCGGGGCACTCCTACGAGCAGTACTTC
CSGTGAGHSYEQYF
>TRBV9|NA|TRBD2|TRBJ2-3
TGTGCCAGCAGCCGTAGCGGGACAGATACGCAGTATTTT
CASSRSGTDTQYF
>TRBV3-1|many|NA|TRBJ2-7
TGTGCCAGCAGATCAAAAACCTACGAGCAGTACTTC
CASRSKTYEQYF
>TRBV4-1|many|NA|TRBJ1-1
TGCGCCAGCAGCCAAGATTTACAGGGCAAAAACCTTGCCACTGAAGCTTTCTTT
CASSQDLQGKNLATEAFF
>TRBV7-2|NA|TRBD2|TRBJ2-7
TGTGCCAGCAGCTTAGGACTAGCGGGAGTAACGTCCTACGAGCAGTACTTC
CASSLGLAGVTSYEQYF
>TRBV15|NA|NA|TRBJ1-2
TGTGCCACCAGCAGAGAGCGGGGGGCGCAGTCTGGCTACACCTTC
CATSRERGAQSGYTF
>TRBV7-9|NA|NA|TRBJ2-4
TGTGCCAGCAGGGCAACTCAGGGAAACATTCAGTACTTC
CASRATQGNIQYF
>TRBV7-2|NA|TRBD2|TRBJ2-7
TGTGCCAGCAGCTACGGACTAGCGGGAGGCGAGCAGTACTTC
CASSYGLAGGEQYF
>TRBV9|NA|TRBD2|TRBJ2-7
TGTGCCAGCAGCGTAGGGGGACTAGCAACCTACGAGCAGTACTTC
CASSVGGLATYEQYF
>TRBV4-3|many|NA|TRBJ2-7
TGCGCCAGCAGCCAAGGACGACAGTATTACGAGCAGTACTTC
CASSQGRQYYEQYF
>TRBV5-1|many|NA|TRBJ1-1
TGCGCCAGCAGGGACGGTTACCGGACAGCTCAGAACACTGAAGCTTTCTTT
CASRDGYRTAQNTEAFF
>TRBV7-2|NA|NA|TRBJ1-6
TGTGCCAGCAGCGCACCGGGACACGGTACGTCACCCCTCCACTTT
CASSAPGHGTSPLHF
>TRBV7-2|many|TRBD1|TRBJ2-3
TGTGCCAGCAGCAAACGACAGGGCACGGCCCTCACAGATACGCAGTATTTT
CASSKRQGTALTDTQYF
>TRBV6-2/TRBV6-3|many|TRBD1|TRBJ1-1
TGTGCCAGCAGTCGCAGGGACAGCAACACTGAAGCTTTCTTT
CASSRRDSNTEAFF
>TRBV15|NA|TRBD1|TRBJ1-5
TGTGCCACCAGCAGACCGAGGAGGGGGACAGGGTTGAATCAGCCCCAGCATTTT
CATSRPRRGTGLNQPQHF
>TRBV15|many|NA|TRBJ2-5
TGTGCCACCAGCAGAGATCGTAGCCCCCAAGAGACCCAGTACTTC
CATSRDRSPQETQYF
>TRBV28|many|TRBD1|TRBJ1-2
TGTGCCAGCAGTCCTCCCCGGACAGGGGGCAGCTATGGCTACACCTTC
CASSPPRTGGSYGYTF
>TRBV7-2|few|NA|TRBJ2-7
TGTGCCGAGCAGCTCAGCAGGGTAGCCTACGAGCAGTACTTC
CAEQLSRVAYEQYF
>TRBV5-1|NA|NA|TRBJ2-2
TGCGCCAGCAGCTTATACGACCCGAACACCGGGGAGCTGTTTTTT
CASSLYDPNTGELFF
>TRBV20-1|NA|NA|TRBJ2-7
TGCAGTGCTACCCGGACAGACGAGCAGTACTTC
CSATRTDEQYF
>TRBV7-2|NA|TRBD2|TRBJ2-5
TGTGCCAGCAGCTTAATAGCGGGCAGCGGGGGGACCCAAGAGACCCAGTACTTC
CASSLIAGSGGTQETQYF
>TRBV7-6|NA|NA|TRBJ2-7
TGCGCCAGCAGCTTAGGCCTGGGAGGTCATCGAGGGTACGAGCAGTACTTC
CASSLGLGGHRGYEQYF
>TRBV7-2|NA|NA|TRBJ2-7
TGTGCCAGCAGCTTAGGCCCCAGGAGGCAGTACTTC
CASSLGPRRQYF
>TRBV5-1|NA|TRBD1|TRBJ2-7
TGCGCCAGCAGCCCCGGGACAGGGAGGTCCTACGAGCAGTACTTC
CASSPGTGRSYEQYF
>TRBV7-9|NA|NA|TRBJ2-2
TGTGCCAGCAGACGGACCGAAACGAACACCGGGGAGCTGTTTTTT
CASRRTETNTGELFF
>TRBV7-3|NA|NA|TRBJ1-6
TGTGCCAGCAGCCAGACAAACAATTCACCCCTCCACTTT
CASSQTNNSPLHF
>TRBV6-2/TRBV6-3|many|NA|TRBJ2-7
TGTGCCAGCCGAGCGACGGACCTAGGGGCCTACGAGCAGTACTTC
CASRATDLGAYEQYF
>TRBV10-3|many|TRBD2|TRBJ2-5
TGTGCCATCGGGACTAGCGGCGGAGAGACCCAGTACTTC
CAIGTSGGETQYF
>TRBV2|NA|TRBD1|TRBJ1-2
TGTGCCAGCGGGGGACAGGCCTATGGCTACACCTTC
CASGGQAYGYTF
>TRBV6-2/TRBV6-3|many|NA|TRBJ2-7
TGTGCCAGCAGCCCCCGACTCAGGGCCTACGAGCAGTACTTC
CASSPRLRAYEQYF
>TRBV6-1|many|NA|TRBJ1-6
TGTGCCAGCAGCGGGGGCGGGGGGCGGAATTCACCCCTCCACTTT
CASSGGGGRNSPLHF
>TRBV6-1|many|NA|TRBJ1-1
TGTGCCAGCAGGGGGGTAGAGAACACTGAAGCTTTCTTT
CASRGVENTEAFF
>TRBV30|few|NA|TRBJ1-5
TGTGCCTGGAGAACTGGATCCAATCAGCCCCAGCATTTT
CAWRTGSNQPQHF
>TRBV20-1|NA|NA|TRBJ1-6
TGCAGTGCTAGAGACCACAGTGATTCACCCCTCCACTTT
CSARDHSDSPLHF
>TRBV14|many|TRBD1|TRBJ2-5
TGTGCCAGCAGCCAAGATAGGGACAGGAGACAAGAGACCCAGTACTTC
CASSQDRDRRQETQYF
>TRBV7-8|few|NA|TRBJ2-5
TGTGCCAGCAGTCCCAGGGAGACCCAGTACTTC
CASSPRETQYF
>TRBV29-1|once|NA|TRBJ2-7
TGCAGCGTTGAAGTTGGCAGCGCCTACGAACAGTACTTC
CSVEVGSAYEQYF
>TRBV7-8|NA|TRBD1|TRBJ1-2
TGCGCCAGCAGCCCTAAGCCGGGACAGGGGTTACATGGCTACACCTTC
CASSPKPGQGLHGYTF
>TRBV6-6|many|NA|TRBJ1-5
TGTGCCAGCAGCTCGCCGGGTTCTAATCAGCCCCAGCATTTT
CASSSPGSNQPQHF
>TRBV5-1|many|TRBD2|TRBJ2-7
TGCGCCAGCAGGACAGGCAGCGGGAGTCTCTACGAGCAGTACTTC
CASRTGSGSLYEQYF
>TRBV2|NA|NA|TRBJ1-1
TGTGCCAGCAGTGAAGAGGTGGTGAACACTGAAGCTTTCTTT
CASSEEVVNTEAFF
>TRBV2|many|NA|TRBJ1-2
TGTGCCAGCATTTTCCACTACACCTTC
CASIFHYTF
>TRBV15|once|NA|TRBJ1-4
TGTGCCACCAGCAGTGCAAGTGGGCGCCTTGATGAAAAACTGTTTTTT
CATSSASGRLDEKLFF
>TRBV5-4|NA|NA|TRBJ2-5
TGTGCCAGCAGCTTGTGGGGGAACCAAGAGACCCAGTACTTC
CASSLWGNQETQYF
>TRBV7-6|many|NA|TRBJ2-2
TGTGCCAGCAGCTCATACGTAGGACACCAGAACACCGGGGAGCTGTTTTTT
CASSSYVGHQNTGELFF
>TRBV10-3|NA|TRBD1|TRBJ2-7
TGTGCCAGCAGTTACCAGGGACAGGGGGACTACGAGCAGTACTTC
CASSYQGQGDYEQYF
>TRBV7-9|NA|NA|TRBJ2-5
TGTGCCAGCAGCCCCAGGACGGTACCCCAGTACTTC
CASSPRTVPQYF
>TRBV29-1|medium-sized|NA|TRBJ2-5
TGCAGCGTTGCCGACGGACAGAGCGAGACCCAGTACTTC
CSVADGQSETQYF
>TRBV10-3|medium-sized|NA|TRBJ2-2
TGTGCCATCAGTGGTCGACAGACTAACACCGGGGAGCTGTTTTTT
CAISGRQTNTGELFF
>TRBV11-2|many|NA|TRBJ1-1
TGTGCCAGCAGCTTAGGTTTACAGAGGAACACTGAAGCTTTCTTT
CASSLGLQRNTEAFF
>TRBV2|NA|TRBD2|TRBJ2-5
TGTGCCAGCAGTGAACACCTAGCGGGGCAAGAGACCCAGTACTTC
CASSEHLAGQETQYF
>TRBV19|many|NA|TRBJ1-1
TGTGCCAGTAGGGGCCTGAGGGACACTGAAGCTTTCTTT
CASRGLRDTEAFF
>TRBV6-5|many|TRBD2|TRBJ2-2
TGTGCCAGCCAGACCAACGGGAGGGGTTGGTCCGGGGAGCTGTTTTTT
CASQTNGRGWSGELFF